This TCR beta chain is drawn from a study of T cell responses to AZD1222 COVID-19 vaccine. In germline, CDR1 is LGHNA, CDR2 YNFKEQ. This CDR3 spans 15 amino acids. V gave up 6 bases and J gave up 1 base; unmatched junction bases: 3. Profiling relied on immunoSEQ multiplex PCR, and the TCRdb table lists in-frame clones only, not all of them. The sample yields about 120,000 clones, approximately 91% seen once. Material: peripheral blood, obtained on day 0 of AZD1222 vaccination. This chain links TRBV4-2 with TRBJ1-5; 10 nucleotides agree with TRBD1. The receptor was isolated from an adult in good health. This CDR3 reads CASRRQGASNQPQHF. The CDR3 bases are TGTGCCAGCAGAAGACAGGGGGCGAGCAATCAGCCCCAGCATTTT.